The 22 T cell receptor beta chains reported below all come from one sample, sequenced in a study of cytomegalovirus exposure and HLA in healthy donors. The PCR was carried out with 60 Vbeta primers and 13 Jbeta primers. The protocol was immunoSEQ multiplex PCR, while the TCRdb copy is restricted to in-frame clones and leaves out a portion. The repertoire holds some 150,000 clones, with around 72% as singletons. Sequenced material: PBMCs. These TCRs come from a man aged 45 to 65 in good health and CMV-seropositive.

The rearrangement uses TRBV2 and TRBJ1-1, with a tentative D call TRBD1 (6 bases). The CDR3 has 15 amino acids. V lost 4 bases and J 4 bases, leaving 16 bases between the germline ends. Germline V gene lookup returns CDR1 SNHLY and CDR2 FYNNEI. The DNA for the CDR3 is TGTGCCAGCAGTGTACAGGGTATAGGGATCACTGAAGCTTTCTTT. This gives the protein CASSVQGIGITEAFF.

The V gene is TRBV14, the J gene TRBJ1-6; D gene unclear. Per the germline V gene, CDR1 is SGHDN and CDR2 is FVKESK. Deletions cut 0 bases from V and 10 bases from J, with 13 bases between. The CDR3 loop spans 15 amino acids. This CDR3 reads CASSQDLGVRSPLHF. CDR3 nucleotide sequence: TGTGCCAGCAGCCAAGATCTGGGTGTGAGGTCACCCCTCCACTTT.

This chain joins TRBV2 and TRBJ1-6; possible D gene TRBD1, 5 bases. Trimming shortened V by 4 bases and J by 0 bases, and 10 bases separated the two germline ends. CDR3 length: 16 amino acids. Germline V gene sequence: CDR1 SNHLY, CDR2 FYNNEI. The CDR3: CASSARQSSYNSPLHF. CDR3 nucleotide sequence: TGTGCCAGCAGTGCAAGACAGAGCTCCTATAATTCACCCCTCCACTTT.

The rearrangement uses TRBV5-1 and TRBJ1-2, with D possibly matching TRBD1 (6 bases). This CDR3 region has 15 residues. Trimming stripped 0 bases from V and 2 bases from J, with 11 bases between. Germline-derived CDR1 and CDR2 are SGHRS and YFSETQ. The DNA of the CDR3 is TGCGCCAGCAGCTTGGACCGACAGGTGAACTATGGCTACACCTTC. This gives the protein CASSLDRQVNYGYTF.

The CDR3 nucleotides are TGCAGCGTTGTCAGCGGGAGGGCCCAGTCCTACAATGAGCAGTTCTTC. Protein product: CSVVSGRAQSYNEQFF. The V and J genes are TRBV29-1 and TRBJ2-1; TRBD2 matches at 10 bases. In germline, CDR1 is SQVTM, CDR2 ANQGSEA. The CDR3 consists of 16 residues. The trim removed 4 bases at V and 1 base at J, leaving 7 bases unmatched.

The chain employs TRBV4-2 and TRBJ2-5, with 8 bases identical to TRBD2. The trim removed 1 base at V and 4 bases at J, leaving 8 bases unmatched. CDR1 and CDR2 from the germline V gene are LGHNA and YNFKEQ. This CDR3 region has 16 residues. The CDR3 is CASSQGPSGGGETQYF. In DNA form, the CDR3 reads TGTGCCAGCAGCCAAGGGCCAAGCGGGGGAGGAGAGACCCAGTACTTC.

V gene TRBV2 combines with J gene TRBJ1-2; 12 bases line up with TRBD1. Looked up from germline, CDR1 is SNHLY and CDR2 is FYNNEI. J gave up 6 bases and V 5 bases, and 13 bases lay outside the gene matches. This CDR3 is 17 amino acids long. CDR3 sequence reads: CASSNSPGQGAGHGYTF. The CDR3, as DNA: TGTGCCAGCAGTAACTCGCCGGGACAGGGGGCGGGACATGGCTACACCTTC.

The chain employs TRBV4-2 and TRBJ2-7; D gene unclear. V shed 4 bases and J shed 1 base, with 14 bases lying between them. CDR3 length: 15 amino acids. Looked up from germline, CDR1 is LGHNA and CDR2 is YNFKEQ. The CDR3 region is CASSPTATTSYEQYF. CDR3 sequence (DNA): TGTGCCAGCAGCCCGACTGCCACAACTTCCTACGAGCAGTACTTC.

V and J are TRBV29-1 and TRBJ2-1; 12 bases map to TRBD2. The CDR3 extends over 13 amino acids. Germline CDR1 SQVTM, CDR2 ANQGSEA. Germline trimming cut 6 bases from V and 7 bases from J; bases unmatched to any gene: 4. The CDR3 region is CSVPTSGRNEQFF. CDR3 bases: TGCAGCGTCCCGACTAGCGGGAGAAATGAGCAGTTCTTC.

This clone was counted once. The rearrangement links TRBV7-3 to TRBJ2-1; unclear D gene. Germline V gene data show CDR1 as SGHTA and CDR2 as FQGTGA. CDR3 length: 15 amino acids. Trimming took 2 bases from V and 6 from J, leaving 14 bases between them. CDR3 region: CASSLVLVLPNEQFF. The CDR3 region has the DNA TGTGCCAGCAGCTTAGTCCTAGTACTTCCCAATGAGCAGTTCTTC.

The chain is built from TRBV6-5 and TRBJ2-4, with D perhaps matching TRBD2 (6 bases). The V gene lost 6 bases and the J gene lost 7 bases, with 16 bases spanning the gap. CDR1 and CDR2 from the germline V gene are MNHEY and SVGAGI. This CDR3 has 14 residues. The CDR3 nucleotides are TGTGCCAGCAGCCCAGAGTTCGGGAGCAACATTCAGTACTTC. Translating gives CASSPEFGSNIQYF.

The V and J genes are TRBV5-4 and TRBJ2-1; TRBD2 is a possible D gene (5 bases). The germline V and J ends were trimmed by 1 base and 0 bases, with 5 bases remaining between them. CDR1 is SGHNT and CDR2 is YYREEE in the germline V gene (reference sequence). The CDR3 sequence is 14 residues long. The CDR3 DNA follows: TGTGCCAGCAGCTTGCGGGGCTCCTACAATGAGCAGTTCTTC. Encoded protein: CASSLRGSYNEQFF.

This clone has only one observation. This chain links TRBV19 with TRBJ2-3; TRBD2 aligns across 7 bases. The CDR3 contains 15 residues. Germline loops: CDR1 LNHDA, CDR2 SQIVND (reference sequence). Trimming at V came to 4 bases and at J to 6 bases, leaving 10 bases not matched to a gene. This CDR3 reads CASSNGGSRTDTQYF. CDR3 DNA sequence: TGTGCCAGTAGTAACGGCGGGAGTCGGACGGATACGCAGTATTTT.

This chain connects TRBV6-6 to TRBJ1-2; 7 nucleotides line up with TRBD1. The CDR3 totals 14 residues. Germline lookup yields CDR1 MNHNY and CDR2 SVGAGI (reference sequence). V shed 0 bases, J shed 8 bases, and the junction held 6 bases outside the gene matches. CDR3 amino acids: CASSYSAGGRGYTF. The CDR3 nucleotides read TGTGCCAGCAGTTACTCGGCAGGGGGTAGAGGCTACACCTTC.

The genes are TRBV5-6 and TRBJ2-3; the D gene is possibly TRBD2 (5 bases). Trimming took off 4 bases at V and 4 bases at J, with 10 bases between the two ends. The CDR3 consists of 13 residues. Germline assignment: CDR1 SGHDT and CDR2 YYEEEE. The DNA of the CDR3 is TGTGCCAGCAGCCGTACACTAGCAGATACGCAGTATTTT. Translated: CASSRTLADTQYF.

The chain recombines TRBV5-1 with TRBJ2-5; TRBD1 matches 7 bases. Trimming at V came to 5 bases and at J to 5 bases, leaving 6 bases not matched to a gene. The CDR3 spans 13 residues. Germline loops: CDR1 SGHRS, CDR2 YFSETQ. CDR3 in amino acids: CASRTGQVETQYF. The CDR3 bases are TGCGCCAGCAGAACAGGACAGGTTGAGACCCAGTACTTC.

This clone has just one count. Written as DNA, the CDR3 is TGTGCCAGCAGCCCTGGGACTAGCGGGGCCAATGAGCAGTTCTTC. Translated, it gives CASSPGTSGANEQFF. The chain couples TRBV7-9 to TRBJ2-1; TRBD2 matches 13 bases. The CDR3 length is 15 residues. CDR1 and CDR2 from the germline V gene are SEHNR and FQNEAQ (reference sequence). With V trimmed by 5 bases and J by 6 bases, 4 bases remained unmatched.

There are a few counts of this clone. The CDR3 here is CSGRRASYNEQFF. As DNA, the CDR3 is TGCAGCGGGCGCAGGGCCTCCTACAATGAGCAGTTCTTC. The chain uses TRBV29-1 and TRBJ2-1; tentatively, D is TRBD1 (5 bases). Germline-derived CDR1 and CDR2 are SQVTM and ANQGSEA. V was cut by 7 bases and J by 0 bases, with 10 bases left in between. The CDR3 loop spans 13 amino acids.

The V and J genes are TRBV7-2 and TRBJ2-2, with 11 bases lining up with TRBD2. CDR3 length: 15 residues. The V gene's germline CDR1 is SGHTA and CDR2 FQGNSA. Trimming cost V 5 bases and J 7 bases; bases outside gene matches: 6. The CDR3 DNA reads TGTGCCAGCAGCCCCCGGACTAGCGGGCTCGGGGAGCTGTTTTTT. It specifies CASSPRTSGLGELFF.

This clone was recorded once. The rearrangement uses TRBV6-4 and TRBJ1-6, with 10 nucleotides matching TRBD1. The length of the CDR3 is 15 residues. Trimming removed 2 bases from V and 10 bases from J; junction bases left unmatched: 5. CDR1 is MRHNA and CDR2 is SNTAGT in the germline V gene. CDR3 DNA sequence: TGTGCCAGCAGTGACCACGGACAGGGGGGATCACCCCTCCACTTT. Protein sequence: CASSDHGQGGSPLHF.

The chain couples TRBV6-1 to TRBJ2-7; 7 bases line up with TRBD1. Germline V gives CDR1 MNHNS, CDR2 SASEGT. This CDR3 is built from 14 residues. Losses at the gene ends were 6 bases for V and 0 bases for J; bases not matched to a gene: 5. The DNA of the CDR3 is TGTGCCAGCAGGAGGGACAGAAGCTCCTACGAGCAGTACTTC. This encodes CASRRDRSSYEQYF.

This chain connects TRBV5-5 to TRBJ2-1; 11 bases are shared with TRBD2. V dropped 2 bases and J dropped 6; count of bases not matched to a gene: 7. The CDR3 runs 16 residues. Germline V CDR1 and CDR2: SGHKS, YYEKEE (reference sequence). The CDR3 coding sequence is TGTGCCAGCAGCTTTGTGATAGCGGGGGGGGGCAATGAGCAGTTCTTC. Protein product: CASSFVIAGGGNEQFF.